The rows below give T cell receptor beta chains drawn from one sample of a study of blood T cell repertoires in COVID-19. The method was immunoSEQ multiplex PCR; TCRdb's version includes in-frame clones alone and lacks a portion of them. Of 74,000 or so clones listed, over 75% were seen once; the top ten hold around 2.5%. The sequenced sample was peripheral blood. The source of these receptors is a man aged 45-65 years with acute or convalescent COVID-19. CDR3s include the opening cysteine and the closing phenylalanine or tryptophan. D genes are given only for firm matches. A clone size is listed for some rows: how often the clone was seen (once, few, many), or a class if it is expanded.

V gene	J gene	clone size	D gene	CDR3 protein	CDR3 DNA
TRBV5-1	TRBJ1-3	-	-	CASSLEPAGNTIYF	TGCGCCAGCAGCCTGGAGCCGGCTGGAAACACCATATATTTT
TRBV28	TRBJ1-2	-	-	CASSSIGGGYTF	TGTGCCAGCAGTTCAATCGGAGGTGGCTACACCTTC
TRBV3-1/TRBV3-2	TRBJ1-1	-	-	CASRPSNIDRSTEAFF	TGTGCCAGCAGACCCAGCAACATCGACAGGTCTACTGAAGCTTTCTTT
TRBV18	TRBJ2-1	-	-	CASSPPLQDEQFF	TGTGCCAGCTCACCCCCGCTACAGGATGAGCAGTTCTTC
TRBV6-5	TRBJ2-1	-	-	CASRRLSYNEQFF	TGTGCCAGCAGGCGGCTTTCCTACAATGAGCAGTTCTTC
TRBV12-3/TRBV12-4	TRBJ1-1	-	-	CASRALNTEAFF	TGTGCCAGCAGGGCACTGAACACTGAAGCTTTCTTT
TRBV6-2/TRBV6-3	TRBJ1-1	-	-	CASSFRGMAFF	TGTGCCAGCAGTTTCAGGGGTATGGCTTTCTTT
TRBV5-6	TRBJ2-3	-	TRBD2	CASSSWTSSPDTQYF	TGTGCCAGCAGCTCCTGGACTAGCTCCCCAGATACGCAGTATTTT
TRBV27	TRBJ2-3	once	TRBD2	CASTATSGRADTQYF	TGTGCCAGCACCGCCACTAGCGGGAGAGCAGATACGCAGTATTTT
TRBV6-5	TRBJ2-2	-	-	CASSHTGELFF	TGTGCCAGCAGCCATACCGGGGAGCTGTTTTTT
TRBV27	TRBJ1-3	-	-	CASSETGIGGNTIYF	TGTGCCAGCAGTGAAACAGGGATCGGCGGCAACACCATATATTTT
TRBV9	TRBJ1-2	-	-	CASSASFGSDLDRGGGYTF	TGTGCCAGCAGCGCTTCGTTTGGGTCAGACTTAGATCGAGGTGGTGGCTACACCTTC
TRBV7-9	TRBJ2-7	-	TRBD2	CASSLAGTSYEQYF	TGTGCCAGCAGCCTCGCCGGGACTAGCTACGAGCAGTACTTC
TRBV23-1	TRBJ1-3	-	TRBD1	CASSPYSGTGSLRSSGNTIYF	TGCGCCAGCAGTCCCTACTCCGGGACAGGGTCCTTACGATCCTCTGGAAACACCATATATTTT
TRBV7-2	TRBJ1-2	few	-	CASSLDRYGYTF	TGTGCCAGCAGCCTAGACAGATATGGCTACACCTTC
TRBV18	TRBJ1-1	-	TRBD1	CASQPDRASEAFF	TGTGCCAGCCAGCCGGACAGGGCTTCTGAAGCTTTCTTT
TRBV20-1	TRBJ1-3	-	-	CSAPAGNTIYF	TGCAGTGCTCCAGCTGGAAACACCATATATTTT
TRBV2	TRBJ2-2	few	TRBD2	CASSKLAGVTGELFF	TGTGCCAGCAGTAAACTAGCGGGAGTTACCGGGGAGCTGTTTTTT
TRBV4-3	TRBJ1-2	once	TRBD1	CASSQVDRAGYTF	TGCGCCAGCAGCCAAGTAGACAGGGCTGGCTACACCTTC
TRBV7-9	TRBJ1-2	-	-	CASSLNREGGYTF	TGTGCCAGCAGCCTCAACAGGGAGGGTGGCTACACCTTC
TRBV11-2	TRBJ1-3	few	-	CASSLDFGNTIYF	TGTGCCAGCAGCTTAGACTTCGGAAACACCATATATTTT
TRBV19	TRBJ2-2	-	TRBD2	CASSTLAGAGELFF	TGTGCCAGTAGTACACTAGCGGGAGCCGGGGAGCTGTTTTTT
TRBV7-9	TRBJ2-1	-	TRBD1	CASSFVPGTGAYNEQFF	TGTGCCAGCAGCTTCGTACCCGGGACAGGGGCCTACAATGAGCAGTTCTTC
TRBV6-2/TRBV6-3	TRBJ1-1	-	-	CASSYRGVLYTEAFF	TGTGCCAGCAGTTACCGGGGGGTACTTTACACTGAAGCTTTCTTT
TRBV2	TRBJ1-3	-	-	CASSRGLTKVSGNTIYF	TGTGCCAGCAGTAGGGGACTTACTAAAGTCTCTGGAAACACCATATATTTT
TRBV6-5	TRBJ2-1	-	-	CASRALDINEQFF	TGTGCCAGCAGGGCACTGGACATCAATGAGCAGTTCTTC
TRBV4-2	TRBJ2-5	-	TRBD2	CASTPSFAGGETQYF	TGTGCCAGCACCCCCTCCTTCGCGGGGGGGGAGACCCAGTACTTC
TRBV28	TRBJ1-4	-	TRBD1	CASSLSGTGDEKLFF	TGTGCCAGCAGTCTCTCCGGGACAGGGGATGAAAAACTGTTTTTT
TRBV7-2	TRBJ1-2	once	-	CASSLRGVGDAYGYTF	TGTGCCAGCAGCTTAAGGGGTGTCGGCGACGCCTATGGCTACACCTTC
TRBV15	TRBJ2-5	few	TRBD1	CATSNILRGQEQETQYF	TGTGCCACCAGCAATATTCTCAGGGGGCAAGAGCAAGAGACCCAGTACTTC
TRBV5-1	TRBJ2-5	-	TRBD2	CASSSAGGPVVETQYF	TGCGCCAGCAGCTCAGCGGGAGGGCCCGTCGTAGAGACCCAGTACTTC
TRBV7-3	TRBJ1-1	-	-	CASSPGTRRSTEAFF	TGTGCCAGCAGCCCAGGTACACGCCGCAGCACTGAAGCTTTCTTT
TRBV5-1	TRBJ1-6	-	TRBD1	CASSFGQESNSPLHF	TGCGCCAGCAGCTTCGGACAGGAGAGCAATTCACCCCTCCACTTT
TRBV4-2	TRBJ2-7	-	-	CASSRPTGGGTYEQYF	TGTGCCAGCAGCCGTCCGACTGGCGGTGGTACCTACGAGCAGTACTTC
TRBV18	TRBJ1-5	-	-	CASSPDSNQPQHF	TGTGCCAGCTCACCAGACAGTAATCAGCCCCAGCATTTT
TRBV15	TRBJ1-1	-	-	CATSRVGNTEAFF	TGTGCCACCAGCAGAGTCGGGAACACTGAAGCTTTCTTT
TRBV5-1	TRBJ1-3	-	-	CASSASQGSGNTIYF	TGCGCCAGCAGCGCATCACAGGGCTCTGGAAACACCATATATTTT
TRBV13	TRBJ2-2	-	-	CASSPRRLTNTGELFF	TGTGCCAGCAGCCCCCGGCGGCTAACGAACACCGGGGAGCTGTTTTTT
TRBV30	TRBJ1-2	-	-	CAWTLPGTRVSYTF	TGTGCCTGGACCTTACCCGGGACTCGGGTGAGCTACACCTTC
TRBV7-9	TRBJ1-1	-	-	CASSVRGPAFF	TGTGCCAGCAGCGTCCGGGGTCCAGCTTTCTTT
TRBV11-3	TRBJ2-3	-	-	CASSLGQGDTQYF	TGTGCCAGCAGCCTAGGTCAGGGGGATACGCAGTATTTT
TRBV18	TRBJ1-1	-	-	CASSPPSENTEAFF	TGTGCCAGCTCACCACCGTCAGAGAACACTGAAGCTTTCTTT
TRBV5-1	TRBJ2-3	-	TRBD2	CASSLWAGALDTQYF	TGCGCCAGCAGCTTGTGGGCGGGAGCCCTGGATACGCAGTATTTT
TRBV18	TRBJ2-7	-	TRBD1	CASSLGQGTYEQYF	TGTGCCAGCTCACTGGGACAGGGTACGTACGAGCAGTACTTC
TRBV18	TRBJ1-1	once	-	CASSQGQTITEAFF	TGTGCCAGCTCACAAGGACAGACGATCACTGAAGCTTTCTTT
TRBV29-1	TRBJ2-1	-	-	CSVPGGVNEQFF	TGCAGCGTCCCCGGGGGAGTCAATGAGCAGTTCTTC